This T cell receptor beta chain originates from a study of cytomegalovirus exposure and HLA in healthy donors. V lost 7 bases to trimming and J lost 4 bases; unmatched junction nucleotides: 9. The CDR3 extends over 14 amino acids. Germline CDR1 reads SQVTM; CDR2 reads ANQGSEA. 13 Jbeta primers and 60 Vbeta primers were used for the PCR. The table came from immunoSEQ multiplex PCR; TCRdb's copy has only in-frame clones and leaves some out. The data show about 180,000 clones, with about 77% seen just once and more than 2% held by the top ten. The V call is TRBV29-1, the J call TRBJ2-2; 7 nucleotides line up with TRBD1. The receptor comes from a man between 60 and 75 years old in good health and CMV-seronegative. The sequenced material came from PBMCs. In DNA form, the CDR3 reads TGCAGCGCTCGCCGACAGGGAATCACCGGGGAGCTGTTTTTT. Its translation is CSARRQGITGELFF.